This TCR beta chain was sequenced for a study of cytomegalovirus exposure and HLA in healthy donors. The study, taken as a whole, reports: In vitro testing confirmed three CMV-associated chains as specific for CMV antigens. TCR beta V segments were, for the most part, productive about 87% or about 30% of the time in an earlier analysis.

The CDR3 contains 12 residues. V was clipped by 11 bases and J by 3 bases; unmatched bases: 6. The germline CDR1 and CDR2 sequences are SNHLY and FYNNEI. A remark on this clone: What it binds is unknown.

Primers included in the PCR were 60 Vbeta and 13 Jbeta primers. Sequencing used immunoSEQ multiplex PCR; TCRdb keeps in-frame clones, though not all of them. The sample lists about 120,000 clones; about 80% were seen once. Sequencing used PBMCs. This sequence originates from a female donor in good health and CMV-seropositive. This rearrangement joins TRBV2 to TRBJ1-1; 7 bases match TRBD1. CDR3 in DNA: TGTGCCTGCGGACAGGCTTACACTGAAGCTTTCTTT. Its protein is CACGQAYTEAFF.